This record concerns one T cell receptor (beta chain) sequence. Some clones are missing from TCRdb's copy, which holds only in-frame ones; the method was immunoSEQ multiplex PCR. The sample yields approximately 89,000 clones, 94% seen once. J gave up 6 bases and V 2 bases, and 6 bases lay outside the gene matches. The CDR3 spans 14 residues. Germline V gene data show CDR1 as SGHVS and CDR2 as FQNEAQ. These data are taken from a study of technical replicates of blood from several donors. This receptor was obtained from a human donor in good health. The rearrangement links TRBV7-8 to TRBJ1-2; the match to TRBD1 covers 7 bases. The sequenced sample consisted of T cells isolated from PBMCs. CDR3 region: CASSLRGQPHGYTF. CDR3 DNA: TGTGCCAGCAGCTTAAGGGGACAGCCTCATGGCTACACCTTC.